These 9 T cell receptor beta chains were all obtained from the same sample, sequenced in a study of patients and donors after allogeneic stem cell transplantation (dated by TCRdb to 2018 to 2021). Preparation of the library involved RT-PCR. The data were produced on a NextSeq 550. TCRdb itself trimmed the public reads at Q25 with fastp, ran MiXCR and retained productive beta chains. Rows merge per CDR3 protein into single entries with the most common DNA and genes. In this sample the table shows a few hundred thousand distinct CDR3 sequences, approximately 14% of which occur a single time. The ten largest clones add up to roughly 12% of the sample. The source material was blood, either unsorted or a sorted T cell fraction (not recorded which). Receptor source: a human donor who was either an allogeneic HSCT recipient or a stem cell or donor lymphocyte infusion donor (not recorded which). It is not recorded whose cells these are; they may come from a transplant donor.

The chain combines TRBV20-1 with TRBJ1-1; the match to TRBD1 covers 11 bases. Losses at the gene ends were 6 bases for V and 0 bases for J; bases not matched to a gene: 12. The CDR3 sequence is 17 residues long. CDR1 and CDR2 (germline): DFQATT, SNEGSKA (reference sequence). The CDR3 loop is CSAIRPGTGGLNTEAFF. The CDR3 nucleotides read TGCAGTGCCATACGTCCCGGGACAGGGGGTTTGAACACTGAAGCTTTCTTT.

The rearrangement joins TRBV5-1 to TRBJ1-5; 7 nucleotides agree with TRBD1. The ends lost 1 base at V and 7 bases at J; junction bases unmatched: 8. CDR3 size: 15 residues. Germline V gene lookup returns CDR1 SGHRS and CDR2 YFSETQ. The CDR3 is CASSLSGGGTQPQHF. In DNA form, the CDR3 reads TGCGCCAGCAGCTTGTCAGGGGGGGGGACGCAGCCCCAGCATTTT.

This clonotype came up many times. The rearrangement joins TRBV10-3 to TRBJ2-2; D possibly corresponds to TRBD1 (5 bases). The CDR3 loop spans 16 amino acids. With 4 bases removed from V and 0 bases from J, the gap between germline ends came to 12 bases. The germline V gene encodes CDR1 ENHRY and CDR2 SYGVKD. CDR3 residues: CAISGTGNSNTGELFF. The DNA for the CDR3 is TGTGCCATCAGTGGCACAGGTAACTCGAACACCGGGGAGCTGTTTTTT.

This clonotype showed up just a few times. The V gene is TRBV5-6, the J gene TRBJ2-2; 7 bases align to TRBD1. Germline CDR1 and CDR2: SGHDT and YYEEEE. CDR3 length equals 15 residues. Trimming cost V 3 bases and J 0 bases; bases outside gene matches: 2. CDR3 nucleotide sequence: TGTGCCAGCAGCTGGGGACAGACGAACACCGGGGAGCTGTTTTTT. This encodes CASSWGQTNTGELFF.

The chain uses TRBV9 and TRBJ1-3, with D unclear. Trimming took off 4 bases at V and 2 bases at J, with 13 bases between the two ends. This CDR3 is 15 amino acids long. CDR1 is SGDLS, CDR2 YYNGEE, per germline. DNA of the CDR3: TGTGCCAGCAGCCGGGCTGAGTTAGCTGGAAACACCATATATTTT. Translated: CASSRAELAGNTIYF.

In its sample, this clonotype was seen many times. The chain uses TRBV20-1 and TRBJ2-5; D unclear. The V gene's germline CDR1 is DFQATT and CDR2 SNEGSKA (reference sequence). Trimming left V 8 bases short and J 1 base short, with 11 bases between. The CDR3 is made up of 12 amino acids. CDR3 sequence: CSIGQPQETQYF. DNA for the CDR3: TGCAGTATCGGGCAGCCCCAAGAGACCCAGTACTTC.

The CDR3 sequence is CASSQGLESHEQYF. CDR3 DNA: TGTGCCAGCAGCCAAGGGCTAGAGTCCCACGAGCAGTACTTC. The V gene is TRBV3-1, the J gene TRBJ2-7; unclear D gene. Germline lookup yields CDR1 LGHDT and CDR2 YNNKEL (reference sequence). The V and J ends lost 1 base and 5 bases respectively, with 12 bases between them. The CDR3 contains 14 residues.

This clonotype was detected many times. This sequence joins TRBV20-1 and TRBJ2-3; 8 bases align to TRBD2. The CDR3 spans 15 residues. In germline, CDR1 is DFQATT, CDR2 SNEGSKA (reference sequence). V trimming: 5 bases; J trimming: 2 bases; junction bases outside the gene matches: 9. CDR3 protein: CSAVGQRGITDTQYF. DNA for the CDR3: TGCAGTGCTGTCGGACAGCGGGGGATCACAGATACGCAGTATTTT.

The chain joins TRBV7-9 to TRBJ2-5; tentative D call: TRBD2 (7 bases). Germline V CDR1 and CDR2: SEHNR, FQNEAQ (reference sequence). The CDR3 sequence is 14 residues long. The V gene lost 5 bases and the J gene lost 5 bases, with 15 bases spanning the gap. The CDR3: CASSGGGVEETQYF. The CDR3 nucleotides read TGTGCCAGCAGCGGGGGGGGCGTGGAGGAGACCCAGTACTTC.